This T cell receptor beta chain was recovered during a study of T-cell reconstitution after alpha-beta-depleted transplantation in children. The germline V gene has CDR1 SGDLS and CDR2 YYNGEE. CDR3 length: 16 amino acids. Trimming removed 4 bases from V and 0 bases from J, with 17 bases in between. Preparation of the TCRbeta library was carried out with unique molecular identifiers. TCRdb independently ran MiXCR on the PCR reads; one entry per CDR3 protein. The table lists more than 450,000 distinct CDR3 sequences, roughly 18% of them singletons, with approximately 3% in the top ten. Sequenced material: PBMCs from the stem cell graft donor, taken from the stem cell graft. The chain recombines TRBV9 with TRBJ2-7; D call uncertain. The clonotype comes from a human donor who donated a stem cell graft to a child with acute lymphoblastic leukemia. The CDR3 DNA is TGTGCCAGCAGCTCCCGATTGAGTGCCGCCTCCTACGAGCAGTACTTC. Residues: CASSSRLSAASYEQYF.